The 24 T cell receptor beta chains listed next were all sequenced from one sample in a study of Ad26.COV2.S vaccination and SARS-CoV-2 variants. The table came from immunoSEQ multiplex PCR; TCRdb's copy has only in-frame clones and leaves some out. Of about 460,000 clones in the sample, roughly nine tenths were seen once. The treatment here: over 15 received Ad26.COV2.S at low or high dose, single or two shots; roughly 5 received placebo; per-sample allocation not given. Collection of samples fell on day 63 after the first vaccine or placebo injection. Material: peripheral blood, obtained in a trial of Ad26.COV2.S vaccine versus placebo. These receptors were taken from a person aged 18-65 years who received the Ad26.COV2.S COVID-19 vaccine or a placebo.

The V call is TRBV2, the J call TRBJ1-4; D is possibly TRBD1 (5 bases). CDR1 is SNHLY and CDR2 is FYNNEI in the germline V gene. The CDR3 is 15 amino acids. V lost 1 base and J 6 bases, leaving 12 bases between the germline ends. The CDR3 loop is CASSEGQGGYEKLFF. CDR3 nucleotide sequence: TGTGCCAGCAGTGAAGGGCAGGGAGGGTATGAAAAACTGTTTTTT. Using reference TRBV2 and TRBJ1-4 for the parts outside the CDR3, the full variable domain is EPEVTQTPSHQVTQMGQEVILRCVPISNHLYFYWYRQILGQKVEFLVSFYNNEISEKSEIFDDQFSVERPDGSNFTLKIRSTKLEDSAMYFCASSEGQGGYEKLFFGSGTQLSVL.

The V gene is TRBV6-2 or TRBV6-3, the J gene TRBJ2-7, with D possibly matching TRBD1 (6 bases). CDR3 length: 15 residues. CDR1 is MNHEY and CDR2 is SVGEGT in the germline V gene. The germline V and J ends were trimmed by 6 bases and 4 bases, with 19 bases remaining between them. CDR3 sequence (DNA): TGTGCCAGCAGCCACACTGCACAGGGAAGGTACGAGCAGTACTTC. It yields the protein CASSHTAQGRYEQYF.

The CDR3 sequence is CASSLTLGVGELFF. DNA of the CDR3: TGTGCCAGCAGCTTAACGTTGGGGGTCGGGGAGCTGTTTTTT. The chain links TRBV7-3 to TRBJ2-2; the D call may be TRBD1 or TRBD2 (5 bases each). The germline V gene has CDR1 SGHTA and CDR2 FQGTGA. Trimming removed 0 bases from V and 7 bases from J, with 9 bases in between. The CDR3 loop spans 14 amino acids.

V gene TRBV28 combines with J gene TRBJ1-3; no reliable D call. This CDR3 has 16 residues. V was pared by 3 bases and J by 0 bases, with 12 bases between. Germline V gene lookup returns CDR1 MDHEN and CDR2 SYDVKM. CDR3 sequence reads: CASSFTIGISGNTIYF. The CDR3 nucleotides are TGTGCCAGCAGTTTCACGATAGGGATCTCTGGAAACACCATATATTTT.

V usage is TRBV28 and J usage is TRBJ2-7; TRBD2 might be the D (7 bases). Trimming took off 1 base at V and 0 bases at J, with 13 bases between the two ends. Germline values: CDR1 MDHEN, CDR2 SYDVKM. The CDR3 spans 16 residues. The DNA for the CDR3 is TGTGCCAGCAGTTTATCGGGGGGCAGGGGCTCCTACGAGCAGTACTTC. This sequence encodes CASSLSGGRGSYEQYF.

This sequence joins TRBV2 and TRBJ2-1; no clear D gene. Deletions cut 6 bases from V and 0 bases from J, with 12 bases between. The germline V gene encodes CDR1 SNHLY and CDR2 FYNNEI. The CDR3 is 15 amino acids. The CDR3 sequence is CASRRSPRSYNEQFF. The CDR3 DNA follows: TGTGCCAGCAGGCGTAGCCCCCGCTCCTACAATGAGCAGTTCTTC. The variable domain in full, completed from reference TRBV2 and TRBJ2-1, reads EPEVTQTPSHQVTQMGQEVILRCVPISNHLYFYWYRQILGQKVEFLVSFYNNEISEKSEIFDDQFSVERPDGSNFTLKIRSTKLEDSAMYFCASRRSPRSYNEQFFGPGTRLTVL.

This clone has a handful of counts. The chain joins TRBV28 to TRBJ1-2; D unresolved. Germline values: CDR1 MDHEN, CDR2 SYDVKM. The V gene lost 4 bases and the J gene lost 8 bases, with 11 bases spanning the gap. This CDR3 is built from 12 residues. The CDR3 here is CASSSGGIGYTF. The DNA of the CDR3 is TGTGCCAGCAGTTCGGGAGGGATAGGCTACACCTTC.

The V and J genes are TRBV12-5 and TRBJ2-1; D unclear. V lost 7 bases, J lost 8 bases, and 9 bases lay in between. This CDR3 has 11 amino acids. The germline gives CDR1 LGHNT, CDR2 FRNRAP. The CDR3 region is CASAISDEQFF. CDR3 DNA sequence: TGTGCTAGTGCCATAAGCGATGAGCAGTTCTTC. The whole variable domain, remainder taken from reference TRBV12-5 and TRBJ2-1, is DARVTQTPRHKVTEMGQEVTMRCQPILGHNTVFWYRQTMMQGLELLAYFRNRAPLDDSGMPKDRFSAEMPDATLATLKIQPSEPRDSAVYFCASAISDEQFFGPGTRLTVL.

The chain joins TRBV9 to TRBJ2-5, with 7 bases aligning to TRBD1. Germline V lookup: CDR1 SGDLS, CDR2 YYNGEE. CDR3 length: 14 residues. V lost 0 bases and J lost 4; bases outside the gene matches: 3. The CDR3 DNA reads as TGTGCCAGCAGCGTAGAGAACAGGGGAGAGACCCAGTACTTC. This codes for CASSVENRGETQYF.

The CDR3 DNA follows: TGTGCCAGCAGCTCTCGACCCTCCAGATCGGACGAGCAGTACTTC. Amino acid sequence: CASSSRPSRSDEQYF. This chain uses TRBV7-6 with TRBJ2-7, with D hard to call. Trimming shortened V by 4 bases and J by 5 bases, and 18 bases separated the two germline ends. The germline gives CDR1 SGHVS, CDR2 FNYEAQ. This CDR3 has 15 amino acids.

This clone is a singleton in its sample. CDR3 amino acids: CASSSRQTGATAGYTF. The CDR3 nucleotides are TGTGCCAGCAGCTCCAGGCAAACAGGGGCTACGGCTGGCTACACCTTC. The V gene is TRBV11-1, the J gene TRBJ1-2; 7 bases line up with TRBD1. Trimming took 4 bases from V and 7 from J; bases not matched to a gene: 15. Germline V gene data show CDR1 as SGHAT and CDR2 as FQDESV (reference sequence). The CDR3 has 16 amino acids.

As to this clone: The sample carries other DNA sequences with the same CDR3. CDR3 protein: CASSLLAGSYNEQFF. In DNA, the CDR3 is TGTGCCAGCAGCTTATTAGCGGGGTCCTACAATGAGCAGTTCTTC. The V and J genes are TRBV7-3 and TRBJ2-1; TRBD2 matches 8 bases. The J segment lost 1 base and the V segment lost 2 bases, leaving 1 base of the junction unmatched. The CDR3 runs 15 residues. The germline CDR1 and CDR2 sequences are SGHTA and FQGTGA.

V gene TRBV6-5 combines with J gene TRBJ1-1, with a weak D call TRBD1 (6 bases). Germline CDR1 is MNHEY and CDR2 is SVGAGI. CDR3 length equals 15 residues. V was clipped by 2 bases and J by 4 bases, with 14 bases between them. CDR3 bases: TGTGCCAGCAGTTACCCCCAGGGGTCGGGCACTGAAGCTTTCTTT. Its protein is CASSYPQGSGTEAFF.

The chain carries TRBV5-1 and TRBJ2-2, with D perhaps assigned TRBD1 or TRBD2 (5 bases each). With 1 base removed from V and 5 bases from J, the gap between germline ends came to 21 bases. CDR1 and CDR2 (germline): SGHRS, YFSETQ. The CDR3 length is 18 residues. CDR3 in DNA: TGCGCCAGCAGCTTGAGGGCCCAAATCACTAGGGGAACCGGGGAGCTGTTTTTT. The encoded protein is CASSLRAQITRGTGELFF.

The chain employs TRBV2 and TRBJ2-1; D gene unclear. This CDR3 spans 11 amino acids. The V gene's germline CDR1 is SNHLY and CDR2 FYNNEI. The V and J ends lost 4 bases and 10 bases respectively, with 8 bases between them. Here the CDR3 reads CASSGSLEQFF. The CDR3 bases are TGTGCCAGCAGTGGAAGTTTGGAGCAGTTCTTC.

The rearrangement joins TRBV2 to TRBJ2-1; 9 bases are a match to TRBD1. J gave up 0 bases and V 3 bases, and 9 bases lay outside the gene matches. The CDR3 spans 18 residues. Germline-derived CDR1 and CDR2 are SNHLY and FYNNEI. CDR3 loop: CASSDVSSGQGSYNEQFF. The CDR3 DNA is TGTGCCAGCAGTGATGTTTCCTCGGGACAGGGCTCCTACAATGAGCAGTTCTTC. The variable domain in full, completed from reference TRBV2 and TRBJ2-1, reads EPEVTQTPSHQVTQMGQEVILRCVPISNHLYFYWYRQILGQKVEFLVSFYNNEISEKSEIFDDQFSVERPDGSNFTLKIRSTKLEDSAMYFCASSDVSSGQGSYNEQFFGPGTRLTVL.

The chain is built from TRBV3-1 (or the pseudogene TRBV3-2) and TRBJ1-1; D gene ambiguous. CDR1 LGHDT and CDR2 YNNKEL come from the germline V gene (reference sequence). The V end lost 4 bases, the J end lost 6 bases, and 18 bases lay between the germline ends. This CDR3 has 15 amino acids. CDR3 sequence (DNA): TGTGCCAGCAGCCTGTTTTCTCTGGTCGGCGCTGAAGCTTTCTTT. Protein product: CASSLFSLVGAEAFF.

The chain employs TRBV28 and TRBJ1-6, with TRBD1 as a possible D gene (5 bases). Trimming pared 4 bases from V and 6 bases from J, leaving 10 bases between. The germline V gene encodes CDR1 MDHEN and CDR2 SYDVKM. There are 14 residues in the CDR3. CDR3 loop: CASSYQGPNSPLHF. CDR3 bases: TGTGCCAGCAGTTATCAGGGACCTAATTCACCCCTCCACTTT.

Worth noting for this clone: Other nucleotide sequences in the sample specify the same CDR3. This CDR3 is CASSPGTGNYEQYF. DNA for the CDR3: TGTGCCAGCAGCCCCGGGACAGGGAATTACGAGCAGTACTTC. V and J are TRBV7-2 and TRBJ2-7, with 9 bases that match TRBD1. Germline V gives CDR1 SGHTA, CDR2 FQGNSA. CDR3 length: 14 residues. J gave up 4 bases and V 5 bases, and 6 bases lay outside the gene matches.

The CDR3 is CASSRTGITEAFF. The CDR3 bases are TGTGCCAGCAGCCGTACAGGGATCACTGAAGCTTTCTTT. The rearrangement links TRBV7-9 to TRBJ1-1; D is perhaps TRBD1 (6 bases). Trimming shortened V by 5 bases and J by 4 bases, and 11 bases separated the two germline ends. The germline CDR1 and CDR2 sequences are SEHNR and FQNEAQ (reference sequence). The CDR3 has 13 residues.

V gene TRBV20-1 combines with J gene TRBJ2-1; TRBD2 agrees at 9 bases. This CDR3 contains 14 residues. V was pared by 3 bases and J by 4 bases, with 4 bases of the junction left unmatched. CDR1 and CDR2 (germline): DFQATT, SNEGSKA (reference sequence). CDR3 DNA sequence: TGCAGTGCTAGTGGCGCGGGGGGGTACAATGAGCAGTTCTTC. Translation: CSASGAGGYNEQFF.

The V and J genes are TRBV20-1 and TRBJ1-2; a weak D match, TRBD1 (5 bases). Looked up from germline, CDR1 is DFQATT and CDR2 is SNEGSKA (reference sequence). This CDR3 region has 11 residues. V lost 2 bases to trimming and J lost 7 bases, with 8 bases between them. This CDR3 is CSARFGGGYTF. CDR3 in DNA: TGCAGTGCTAGATTTGGGGGTGGCTACACCTTC.

This clone was seen a handful of times. The chain links TRBV25-1 to TRBJ2-7; D is perhaps TRBD2 (6 bases). The CDR3 is 14 amino acids. The V gene lost 5 bases and the J gene lost 1 base, with 12 bases spanning the gap. Germline-derived CDR1 and CDR2 are MGHDK and SYGVNS. CDR3 DNA: TGTGCCAGCAGTCCCGCCGGGACTTCCTACGAGCAGTACTTC. It codes for CASSPAGTSYEQYF.

CDR3 coding DNA: TGCGCCAGCAGCTTCTCCGGGACAGCCAATTCACCCCTCCACTTT. Its translation: CASSFSGTANSPLHF. The chain recombines TRBV5-1 with TRBJ1-6, with 7 bases lining up with TRBD1. J lost 7 bases, V lost 2 bases, and 6 bases had no gene match. This CDR3 comprises 15 residues. Germline V gene sequence: CDR1 SGHRS, CDR2 YFSETQ.